The T cell receptor (beta chain) under discussion was sequenced for a study of T cell responses to AZD1222 COVID-19 vaccine. The overall study: Some second doses came at about 4 weeks and others at about 12 weeks; these were pooled.

The study, taken as a whole, reports: Spike-wide vaccine-associated CD4 TCRs dominated at 160-218 and 743-854. Nearly half of spike-specific TCRs reportedly target variant regions that are unmutated in the B.1.351 and B.1.1.7 variants.

As concerns this clone: Its antigen is unknown.

The table came from immunoSEQ multiplex PCR; TCRdb's copy has only in-frame clones and leaves some out. The table has around 130,000 clones, 70% to 90% seen once. After removal of 9 bases from V and 5 bases from J, the junction contained 15 bases not matched to a gene. CDR3 length: 16 residues. Germline V CDR1 and CDR2: SGHRS, YFSETQ. The chain recombines TRBV5-1 with TRBJ2-2; 8 nucleotides align to TRBD2. The clonotype originates from an adult in good health. The source material was peripheral blood, sampled on day 0 of AZD1222 vaccination. For the CDR3, the DNA is TGCGCCACCGGAGGCGGGGGGTCCCTCGGGACCGGGGAGCTGTTTTTT. Translation: CATGGGGSLGTGELFF.